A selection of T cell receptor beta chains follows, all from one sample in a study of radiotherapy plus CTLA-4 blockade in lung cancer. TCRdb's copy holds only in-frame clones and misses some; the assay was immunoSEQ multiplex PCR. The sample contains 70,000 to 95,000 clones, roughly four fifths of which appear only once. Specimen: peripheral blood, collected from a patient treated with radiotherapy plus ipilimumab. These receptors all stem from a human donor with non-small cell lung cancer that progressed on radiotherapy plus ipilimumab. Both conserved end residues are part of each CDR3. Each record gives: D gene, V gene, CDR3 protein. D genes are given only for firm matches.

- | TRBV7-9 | CASSFGPLEATEAFF
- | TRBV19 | CASSSNLVKNEQFF
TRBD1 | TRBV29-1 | CSTGQGVNEQFF
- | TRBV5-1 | CASSFRQVGANEKLFF
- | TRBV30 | CAWRKGGYTF
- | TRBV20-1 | CSAGVVGEAFF
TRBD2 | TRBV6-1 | CASTPQRGTGELFF
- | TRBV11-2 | CASSQLQGFNEQFF
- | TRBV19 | CASRWLTGELFF
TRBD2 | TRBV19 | CASSPLGSGRYNEQFF
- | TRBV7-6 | CASSLRGLSGIYEQYF
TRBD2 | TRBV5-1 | CASSLAPSGISYNEQFF
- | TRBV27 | CASSLPDGWSQETQYF
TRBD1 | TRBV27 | CASSPTGGNEQFF
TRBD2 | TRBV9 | CASSVGLAGGGDTQYF
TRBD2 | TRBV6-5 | CASSYRVAGADTQYF
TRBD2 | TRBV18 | CASSSRAGYNEQFF
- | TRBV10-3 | CAISGATEAFF
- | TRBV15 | CATSRGYPF
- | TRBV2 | CASSGVGANVLTF
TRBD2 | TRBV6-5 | CASSYRTSGNDEQFF
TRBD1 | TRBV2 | CASSSRGTGGGNTIYF
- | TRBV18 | CASSPPDSYGYTF
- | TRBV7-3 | CASSVSSGADTQYF
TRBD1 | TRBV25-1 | CASSILTGGWETQYF
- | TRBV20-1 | CSAREWDGAFF
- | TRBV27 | CASSFAGVSYEQYF